Listed below are T cell receptor beta chains from one sample, sequenced in a study of cytomegalovirus exposure and HLA in healthy donors. Data came from immunoSEQ multiplex PCR; TCRdb stores just in-frame clones and leaves some out. The sample yields some 150,000 clones, about 70% seen once. Sequencing input: PBMCs. The origin of the receptors is a man aged 60 to 69 in good health and CMV-seronegative. Both conserved end residues are part of each CDR3. A D gene is named only where the DNA matches it firmly. Size values are once, few and many counts, or a class for expanded clones, and some rows have none.

j_call: TRBJ2-3; clone_size: .; v_call: TRBV7-9; d_call: .; cdr3_nt: TGTGCCAGCAGCGGCGGGGTATGGGGACAGAGCACAGATACGCAGTATTTT; cdr3_aa: CASSGGVWGQSTDTQYF
j_call: TRBJ2-2; clone_size: .; v_call: TRBV7-9; d_call: .; cdr3_nt: TGTGCCAGCAGCTTCCTTAGACGGACAGTGAACACCGGGGAGCTGTTTTTT; cdr3_aa: CASSFLRRTVNTGELFF
j_call: TRBJ2-7; clone_size: .; v_call: TRBV30; d_call: .; cdr3_nt: TGTGCCTGGAGTCACAAGTGGACAAACTACGAGCAGTACTTC; cdr3_aa: CAWSHKWTNYEQYF
j_call: TRBJ1-1; clone_size: .; v_call: TRBV28; d_call: TRBD1; cdr3_nt: TGTGCCAGCAGTTCTCGGGACAGGGGAGGAAGGAACACTGAAGCTTTCTTT; cdr3_aa: CASSSRDRGGRNTEAFF
j_call: TRBJ1-1; clone_size: .; v_call: TRBV7-6; d_call: TRBD1; cdr3_nt: TGTGCCAGCAGTTCCACAGGGGAAGGGTTGACTGAAGCTTTCTTT; cdr3_aa: CASSSTGEGLTEAFF
j_call: TRBJ1-4; clone_size: .; v_call: TRBV28; d_call: TRBD1; cdr3_nt: TGTGCCAGCACCAGGGGGCTAGACGGCGGAAAACTGTTTTTT; cdr3_aa: CASTRGLDGGKLFF
j_call: TRBJ1-2; clone_size: .; v_call: TRBV25-1; d_call: TRBD1; cdr3_nt: TGTGCCAGCAGTTCCCGGACAGGGAAGACGGCTAACTATGGCTACACCTTC; cdr3_aa: CASSSRTGKTANYGYTF
j_call: TRBJ1-1; clone_size: .; v_call: TRBV9; d_call: .; cdr3_nt: TGTGCCAGCAGCGCGAGCAGGGGTTTGAACACTGAAGCTTTCTTT; cdr3_aa: CASSASRGLNTEAFF
j_call: TRBJ2-7; clone_size: .; v_call: TRBV23-1; d_call: TRBD2; cdr3_nt: TGCGCCAGCAGTCAAGGGGGGACTAGCGGGGTCTACGAGCAGTACTTC; cdr3_aa: CASSQGGTSGVYEQYF
j_call: TRBJ2-7; clone_size: .; v_call: TRBV7-8; d_call: TRBD1; cdr3_nt: TGTGCCAGCAGCTTAGCGTGGGACAGCTCCTACGAGCAGTACTTC; cdr3_aa: CASSLAWDSSYEQYF
j_call: TRBJ1-4; clone_size: .; v_call: TRBV6-1; d_call: .; cdr3_nt: TGTGCCAGCAGTGATGGGACAATTTTAGGTGAAAAACTGTTTTTT; cdr3_aa: CASSDGTILGEKLFF
j_call: TRBJ2-5; clone_size: few; v_call: TRBV9; d_call: TRBD1; cdr3_nt: TGTGCCAGCAGCGTCGGGCAGGGACAGGGGGAGACCCAGTACTTC; cdr3_aa: CASSVGQGQGETQYF
j_call: TRBJ2-5; clone_size: .; v_call: TRBV10-2; d_call: TRBD2; cdr3_nt: TGCGCCAGCAGGGTAGCGGGAGCAGAGACCCAGTACTTC; cdr3_aa: CASRVAGAETQYF
j_call: TRBJ2-7; clone_size: .; v_call: TRBV18; d_call: TRBD1; cdr3_nt: TGTGCCAGCTCACTAGTTAGGGACAGCTCCTACGAGCAGTACTTC; cdr3_aa: CASSLVRDSSYEQYF
j_call: TRBJ1-2; clone_size: .; v_call: TRBV28; d_call: TRBD1; cdr3_nt: TGTGCCAGCAGTTCGAGAGGGACAGGGCCCCATGGCTACACCTTC; cdr3_aa: CASSSRGTGPHGYTF
j_call: TRBJ2-5; clone_size: .; v_call: TRBV5-8; d_call: .; cdr3_nt: TGTGCCAGCAGCTGGCGACAGGTGGAGGCGACCCAGTACTTC; cdr3_aa: CASSWRQVEATQYF
j_call: TRBJ2-2; clone_size: .; v_call: TRBV30; d_call: .; cdr3_nt: TGTGCCCAGGGTAGGCCTCGCGGGGAGCTGTTTTTT; cdr3_aa: CAQGRPRGELFF
j_call: TRBJ2-2; clone_size: .; v_call: TRBV10-3; d_call: TRBD2; cdr3_nt: TGTGCCAGTAGCGGGAGCCGGGACACCGGGGAGCTGTTTTTT; cdr3_aa: CASSGSRDTGELFF
j_call: TRBJ2-1; clone_size: .; v_call: TRBV5-6; d_call: TRBD2; cdr3_nt: TGTGCCAGCAGCCTCGGGACTACTGAGCAGTTCTTC; cdr3_aa: CASSLGTTEQFF
j_call: TRBJ2-7; clone_size: few; v_call: TRBV27; d_call: TRBD2; cdr3_nt: TGTGCCAGCAGTTTCTTAGCGGGAGACGAGCAGTACTTC; cdr3_aa: CASSFLAGDEQYF
j_call: TRBJ2-4; clone_size: .; v_call: TRBV30; d_call: .; cdr3_nt: TGTGCCTGGAGCCTGGCAGGGGAGGCCAAAAACATTCAGTACTTC; cdr3_aa: CAWSLAGEAKNIQYF
j_call: TRBJ2-3; clone_size: .; v_call: TRBV7-2; d_call: .; cdr3_nt: TGTGCCAGCAGCCCTTGGCCAGATACGCAGTATTTT; cdr3_aa: CASSPWPDTQYF
j_call: TRBJ1-4; clone_size: .; v_call: TRBV30; d_call: TRBD1; cdr3_nt: TGTGCCTGGACCAAGGACAGGGGTTATGGAAAACTGTTTTTT; cdr3_aa: CAWTKDRGYGKLFF
j_call: TRBJ1-3; clone_size: .; v_call: TRBV5-1; d_call: .; cdr3_nt: TGCGCCAGCAGCACGGGGCCCAAACAGGGCGCCGGAAACACCATATATTTT; cdr3_aa: CASSTGPKQGAGNTIYF
j_call: TRBJ2-1; clone_size: few; v_call: TRBV7-9; d_call: .; cdr3_nt: TGTGCCAGCAGCTTGTCCGGGAACTACAATGAGCAGTTCTTC; cdr3_aa: CASSLSGNYNEQFF
j_call: TRBJ2-1; clone_size: few; v_call: TRBV5-4; d_call: .; cdr3_nt: TGTGCCAGCAGCTTTAGGGACTTCGATGAGCAGTTCTTC; cdr3_aa: CASSFRDFDEQFF